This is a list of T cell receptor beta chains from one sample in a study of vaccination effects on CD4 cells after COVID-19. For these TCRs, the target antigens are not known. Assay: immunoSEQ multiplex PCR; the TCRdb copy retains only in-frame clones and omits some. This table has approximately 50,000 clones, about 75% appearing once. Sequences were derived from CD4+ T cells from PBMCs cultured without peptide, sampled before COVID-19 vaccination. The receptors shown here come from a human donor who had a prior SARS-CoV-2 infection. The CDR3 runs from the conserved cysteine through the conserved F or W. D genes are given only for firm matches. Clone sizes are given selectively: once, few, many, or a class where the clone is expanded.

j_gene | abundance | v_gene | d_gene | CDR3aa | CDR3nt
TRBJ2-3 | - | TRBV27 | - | CASSLYPLVAGKTDTQYF | TGTGCCAGCAGTTTATATCCCCTCGTCGCGGGGAAGACAGATACGCAGTATTTT
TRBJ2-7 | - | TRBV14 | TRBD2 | CASSQGGTSGRYYEQYF | TGTGCCAGCAGCCAAGGCGGGACTAGCGGGAGGTACTACGAGCAGTACTTC
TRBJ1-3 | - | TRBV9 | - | CASSVGGGDTIYF | TGTGCCAGCAGCGTTGGGGGCGGAGACACCATATATTTT
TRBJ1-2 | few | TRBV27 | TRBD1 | CASSSNRGRGYTF | TGTGCCAGCAGTTCCAACAGGGGGCGCGGCTACACCTTC
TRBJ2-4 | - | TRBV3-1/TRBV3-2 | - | CASSQMDIQYF | TGTGCCAGCAGCCAAATGGACATTCAGTACTTC
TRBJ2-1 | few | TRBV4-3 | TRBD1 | CASSQGQGVVEQFF | TGCGCCAGCAGCCAAGGACAGGGGGTGGTTGAGCAGTTCTTC
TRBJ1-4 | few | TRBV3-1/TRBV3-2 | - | CASSQYLNEKLFF | TGTGCCAGCAGCCAATATCTAAATGAAAAACTGTTTTTT
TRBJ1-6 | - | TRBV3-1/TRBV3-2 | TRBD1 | CASRLQGVPNSPLHF | TGTGCCAGCAGATTACAGGGGGTTCCAAATTCACCCCTCCACTTT
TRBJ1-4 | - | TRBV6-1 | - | CASSEGGQNEKLFF | TGTGCCAGCAGTGAGGGGGGCCAGAATGAAAAACTGTTTTTT
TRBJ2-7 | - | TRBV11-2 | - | CASSSIAGWGSYEQYF | TGTGCCAGCAGCTCAATCGCTGGTTGGGGCTCCTACGAGCAGTACTTC
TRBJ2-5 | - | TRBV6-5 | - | CARQQGGETQYF | TGTGCCAGACAACAAGGGGGGGAGACCCAGTACTTC
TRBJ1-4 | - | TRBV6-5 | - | CASSYDDRGEKLFF | TGTGCCAGCAGTTATGACGACAGAGGGGAAAAACTGTTTTTT
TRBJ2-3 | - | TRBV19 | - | CASSIRTGTDTQYF | TGTGCCAGTAGTATAAGAACCGGCACAGATACGCAGTATTTT
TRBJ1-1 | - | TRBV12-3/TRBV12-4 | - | CASSFRVPLEAFF | TGTGCCAGCAGTTTTCGGGTACCCCTTGAAGCTTTCTTT
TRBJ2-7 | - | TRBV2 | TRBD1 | CATLRTGGKGEQYF | TGTGCCACCTTACGGACAGGGGGAAAAGGCGAGCAGTACTTC
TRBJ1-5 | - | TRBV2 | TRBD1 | CASSTGGPRSQPQHF | TGTGCCAGCAGTACAGGGGGTCCTCGTTCTCAGCCCCAGCATTTT
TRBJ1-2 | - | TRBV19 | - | CASSIRYGYTF | TGTGCCAGTAGTATAAGATATGGCTACACCTTC